This TCR beta chain is drawn from a study of CD8 T cells in ankylosing spondylitis. Trimming stripped 1 base from V and 1 base from J, with 8 bases between. The CDR3 runs 14 residues. Germline values: CDR1 SGHVS, CDR2 FQNEAQ. In TCRdb, the 5' RACE reads were re-called with MiXCR into one record per CDR3 protein. This table holds approximately 150,000 distinct CDR3 sequences, roughly 15% found once. Points on this clonotype: Its antigen is not identified.

Findings and caveats of the study: There was a TCR beta motif, made of several highly homologous variants, that appeared characteristic of ankylosing spondylitis blood.

The TCR originated in a male donor with ankylosing spondylitis. Sequenced input: blood, either unsorted or a sorted T cell fraction (not recorded which). The gene calls are TRBV7-8 and TRBJ2-7; D ambiguous. CDR3 in amino acids: CASSLVARSYEQYF. DNA for the CDR3: TGTGCCAGCAGCTTAGTCGCTCGGTCCTACGAGCAGTACTTC. Full variable domain (missing parts from reference TRBV7-8 and TRBJ2-7): GAGVSQSPRYKVAKRGQDVALRCDPISGHVSLFWYQQALGQGPEFLTYFQNEAQLDKSGLPSDRFFAERPEGSVSTLKIQRTQQEDSAVYLCASSLVARSYEQYFGPGTRLTVT.